This paragraph covers one T cell receptor beta chain sequence. Its antigen remains unidentified. Nothing much larger sits one base from this clone, and base qualities are not available. A total of 25 to 35 patients with locally advanced or metastatic urothelial carcinoma, treated at Memorial Sloan Kettering on a trial protocol, made up the cohort. Peripheral blood mononuclear cells were collected pretreatment and during treatment, with between 1 and 8 total time points per patient. The Qiagen DNeasy Blood extraction kit was used to purify genomic DNA from total PBMCs and tumor samples. PBMCs were collected pretreatment and during treatment and were isolated and stored as previously described. Synthetic TCR analog templates were spiked into each PCR so that absolute template abundance could be estimated from read counts. Using the immunoSEQ assay, TCRbeta CDR3 regions were amplified from genomic DNA with bias-controlled V and J gene primers. Sequencing of rearranged TCRbeta segments was performed at approximately 20X coverage. The study's own analysis went as follows. Sequencing errors were corrected by clustering and CDR3s were annotated against IMGT to assign V, D and J genes. Downstream analyses used only productive TCRbeta rearrangements, leaving out any out-of-frame or stop-codon sequences. To compute clonality, Shannon entropy was normalized by the log of the number of unique productive sequences and then subtracted from one. Clones differing between time points or between blood and tumor were identified by Fisher's exact test with Benjamini-Hochberg correction at adjusted p below 0.01. TCRdb re-hosts the immuneACCESS table, in-frame sequences only. Its copies lack some clones; in the studies checked, an unresolved V gene accounts for under half of them, and the cause for the rest is not known. V and J calls and clone size are as listed in that table; D and trimming were resolved from the DNA. Within this sample are about 42,000 clones, with more than 65% of them counted one time only. The leading ten clones occupy more than 2.5% of the sample.

This sample is drawn from a study of PD-L1 blockade in urothelial cancer (TCRdb year 2017). Notes on the research overall: Therapy was started at some point between 2014 and 2016 for all patients, and atezolizumab 1,200 mg was administered intravenously every 3 weeks. About 90% of the roughly 30 patients were males with bladder-origin urothelial cancer, and about 65% of the roughly 30 reported a prior smoking history. Patients had an ECOG performance status of 0 or 1 and had received between 0 and 3 prior chemotherapy regimens. Blood samples were analyzed 3 weeks after the start of treatment (second dose) and 6 weeks after the start of treatment. Blood samples gave a median of around 140,000 T cells and tens of thousands of unique TCRs, with a median clonality of approximately 0.08. The study was an exploratory multi-omic analysis of somatic, immune and clinical correlates of response to PD-L1 blockade with atezolizumab in urothelial cancer. Pretreatment tumor samples, along with matched peripheral blood serially collected before and after atezolizumab treatment, were subjected to TCR sequencing. Progression-free survival longer than 6 months counted as durable clinical benefit, and TCR features were additionally tested against both progression-free and overall survival. In the same patients, whole exome sequencing and RNA sequencing of pretreatment tumors were performed in addition to TCR sequencing. Durable clinical benefit was achieved by nine patients but not by the remaining 20. Twenty-nine patients had pretreatment blood TCR-seq, some 25 had at least one posttreatment blood collection, and some 25 had tumor TCR-seq.

The CDR3 starts with the cysteine, ends with the phenylalanine, and has 15 residues. CDR3 DNA is the only sequence kept; it has 45 bases, read in frame from the first base. Unmatched junction bases come to 8, with V trimmed by 4 bases and J by 2 bases. The germline V gene sets CDR1 to SGHRS and CDR2 to YFSETQ. Results and caveats for the whole study, not just this receptor: Because the sample size was small (n of about 30) and many exploratory analyses were performed, the results are intended to be hypothesis-generating. Improved progression-free and overall survival was associated with having pretreatment peripheral blood TCR clonality below the median. Among patients with durable benefit, tumor-associated TCR clones showed greater expansion in peripheral blood 3 weeks after treatment started (n = 22, p = 0.022).

The sequence links TRBV5-1 to TRBJ2-7; TRBD2 aligns with 8 central bases. Material: PBMCs, obtained around atezolizumab (anti-PD-L1) treatment. The receptor was derived from a man in his 70s with urothelial cancer. The CDR3 here reads CASSPLSGTTYEQYF. The DNA reads TGCGCCAGCAGCCCCCTTAGCGGGACAACCTACGAGCAGTACTTC.